The clone carrying this TCR beta chain appeared a few times. Its antigen is as yet unknown. The V end lost 0 bases, the J end lost 6 bases, and 8 bases lay between the germline ends. The CDR3 covers 13 residues. CDR1 and CDR2 (germline): KGHSH, LQKENI. The sample comes from a study of T cell repertoires in cytomegalovirus infection. Study-wide background: The authors used CMV epitopes that were HLA-C-restricted (recently identified) and HLA-B-restricted (well studied). CMV infection and matching HLA type were both indicated by public TCR beta signatures. The study's findings and limits: HLA-C-restricted CMV-specific TCR beta clonotypes were dominant in the ex vivo response. Accumulated public TCR beta family frequency recognized individuals carrying CMV together with the relevant HLA.

One entry per CDR3 protein, called by TCRdb with MiXCR from the reads. The table shows around 99,000 distinct CDR3 sequences, with around 28% occurring only once. This material consisted of CD8+ T cells from cultured PBMCs, taken from culture after CMV antigen stimulation. The chain recombines TRBV18 with TRBJ1-2, with unresolved D. The TCR sequence derives from a human donor in good health (CMV status not recorded). Some clones in this sample may be carry-over from other donors' samples. CDR3 DNA: TGTGCCAGCTCACCACCGAACTGGAATGGCTACACCTTC. This gives the protein CASSPPNWNGYTF. The complete variable domain, with remaining parts taken from reference TRBV18 and TRBJ1-2, reads NAGVMQNPRHLVRRRGQEARLRCSPMKGHSHVYWYRQLPEEGLKFMVYLQKENIIDESGMPKERFSAEFPKEGPSILRIQQVVRGDSAAYFCASSPPNWNGYTFGSGTRLTVV.